This T cell receptor (beta chain) stems from a study of cytomegalovirus exposure and HLA in healthy donors. Study as a whole: In an early release, HLA-typed donors contributed some 80 million unique TCR sequences.

With V trimmed by 5 bases and J by 4 bases, 15 bases remained unmatched. The germline gives CDR1 MNHEY, CDR2 SMNVEV (reference sequence). The CDR3 consists of 18 residues. This clone was seen once. Its antigen is not identified. Primers for the PCR totalled 60 Vbeta and 13 Jbeta. Only in-frame clones appear in the TCRdb table, and some are missing; sequencing was by immunoSEQ multiplex PCR. The table lists some 150,000 clones, around nine tenths of them singletons, with around 0.93% in the top ten. Notes on the study in general: Earlier findings revealed that most TCR beta V segments proved productive either about 87% or about 30% of the time. According to a later analysis, most TCR beta chains associated with CMV appeared HLA-restricted. What a later analysis showed was that several of the most significant clusters appeared linked to common viral pathogens.

The chain couples TRBV27 to TRBJ2-2; 8 nucleotides align to TRBD2. The sequence was obtained from a woman in her thirties in good health and CMV-seronegative. The material sequenced was PBMCs. The chain's CDR3 is CASSRRSARGAGTGELFF. The CDR3 nucleotides are TGTGCCAGCAGTCGTAGGTCTGCGCGGGGGGCCGGCACCGGGGAGCTGTTTTTT.